A selection of T cell receptor beta chains follows, all from one sample in a study of cytomegalovirus exposure and HLA in healthy donors. Libraries were prepared by immunoSEQ multiplex PCR; TCRdb keeps only in-frame clonotypes and omits some of them. The profile shows 200,000 to 250,000 clones, over 60% of them singletons. Source material: PBMCs. These receptors were collected from a man between 18 and 35 years old in good health and CMV-seronegative. The CDR3 runs from the conserved cysteine through the conserved F or W. D genes are given only for firm matches. Rows may omit the clone size; those that give it use once, few, many or a size class.

v_call,clone_size,d_call,j_call,cdr3_aa,cdr3_nt
TRBV6-4,-,TRBD1,TRBJ2-3,CASRTTGGKDTQYF,TGTGCCAGCAGGACGACAGGGGGTAAGGATACGCAGTATTTT
TRBV11-2,few,-,TRBJ1-2,CASSLDSFQSNYTF,TGTGCCAGCAGCTTAGACTCTTTCCAGTCGAACTACACCTTC
TRBV29-1,-,-,TRBJ2-1,CSVETGSYNEQFF,TGCAGCGTAGAAACAGGGTCCTACAATGAGCAGTTCTTC
TRBV2,-,TRBD2,TRBJ2-1,CASRPTSGTYNEQFF,TGTGCCAGCAGACCAACTAGCGGGACCTACAATGAGCAGTTCTTC
TRBV6-1,-,TRBD1,TRBJ1-5,CASITGQGSNQPQHF,TGTGCCAGCATCACGGGACAGGGAAGCAATCAGCCCCAGCATTTT
TRBV2,-,TRBD1,TRBJ1-5,CASSETGGGVQPQHF,TGTGCCAGCAGCGAGACAGGGGGCGGAGTGCAGCCCCAGCATTTT
TRBV7-3,-,TRBD2,TRBJ2-7,CASSFHGLAGTYEQYF,TGTGCCAGCAGCTTCCACGGACTAGCGGGAACCTACGAGCAGTACTTC
TRBV7-6,-,TRBD2,TRBJ2-7,CASSPSGRVEQYF,TGTGCCAGCAGTCCTAGCGGGAGGGTCGAGCAGTACTTC
TRBV28,-,-,TRBJ1-4,CASSGQGEKLFF,TGTGCCAGCAGTGGCCAGGGAGAAAAACTGTTTTTT
TRBV21-1,-,-,TRBJ2-5,CASSNSPGAETQYF,TGTGCCAGCAGCAATTCACCAGGGGCAGAGACCCAGTACTTC
TRBV6-5,-,TRBD1,TRBJ1-2,CASSLTGVNGYTF,TGTGCCAGCAGTCTAACAGGGGTGAATGGCTACACCTTC